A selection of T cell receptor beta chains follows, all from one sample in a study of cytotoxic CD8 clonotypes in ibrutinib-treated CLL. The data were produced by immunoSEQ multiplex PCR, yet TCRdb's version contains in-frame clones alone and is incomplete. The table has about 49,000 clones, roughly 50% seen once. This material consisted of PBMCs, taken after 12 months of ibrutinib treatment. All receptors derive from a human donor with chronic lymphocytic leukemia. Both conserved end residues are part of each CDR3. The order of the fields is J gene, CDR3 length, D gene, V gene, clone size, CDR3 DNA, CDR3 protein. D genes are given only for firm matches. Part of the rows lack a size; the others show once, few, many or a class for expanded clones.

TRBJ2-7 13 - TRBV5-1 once TGCGTCAGCAGCGTCGCGAGCTCCTACGAGCAGTACTTC CVSSVASSYEQYF
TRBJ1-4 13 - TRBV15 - TGTGCCACCAGCAGAGATCCGGTGGAAAAACTGTTTTTT CATSRDPVEKLFF
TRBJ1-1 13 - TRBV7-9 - TGTGCCAGCAGCCCCGCGGGGTCCACTGAAGCTTTCTTT CASSPAGSTEAFF
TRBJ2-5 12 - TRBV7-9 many TGTGCCAGCAGCCCCCACCAAGAGACCCAGTACTTC CASSPHQETQYF
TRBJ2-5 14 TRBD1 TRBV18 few TGTGCCAGCTCACCACTGGACAGGGAGGAGACCCAGTACTTC CASSPLDREETQYF
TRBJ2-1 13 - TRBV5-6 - TGTGCCAGCAGCCTCGGGACGGTCAATGAGCAGTTCTTC CASSLGTVNEQFF
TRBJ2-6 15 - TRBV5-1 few TGCGCCAGCAGCCCGGGACCGGGTGGGGCCAACGTCCTGACTTTC CASSPGPGGANVLTF
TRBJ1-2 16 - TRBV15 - TGTGCCACCAGCACACCCGCGGCAGGGGCCCACTATGGCTACACCTTC CATSTPAAGAHYGYTF
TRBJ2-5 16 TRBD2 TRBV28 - TGTGCCAGCAGTTCCGAGACTAGCGGGAGTTTAGAGACCCAGTACTTC CASSSETSGSLETQYF
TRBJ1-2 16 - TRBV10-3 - TGTGCCATCTCGTATGGAGGACAGTTAGCTAACTATGGCTACACCTTC CAISYGGQLANYGYTF
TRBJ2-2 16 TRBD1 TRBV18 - TGTGCCAGCTCACCCTCAGGGGGCTACAACACCGGGGAGCTGTTTTTT CASSPSGGYNTGELFF
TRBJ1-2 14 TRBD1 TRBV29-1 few TGCAGCGGTTGGCCGGGGACAGGCAACTATGGCTACACCTTC CSGWPGTGNYGYTF
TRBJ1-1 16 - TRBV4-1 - TGCGCCAGCAGCCTTGGCCCATGGGACTCGAACACTGAAGCTTTCTTT CASSLGPWDSNTEAFF
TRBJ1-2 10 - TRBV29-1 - TGCAGCGTTGACGCGAATGGCTACACCTTC CSVDANGYTF
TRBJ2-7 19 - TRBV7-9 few TGTGCCAGCAGCTTAGCGAGGGGACTCAGAAAAGGGGGCTACTACGAGCAGTACTTC CASSLARGLRKGGYYEQYF
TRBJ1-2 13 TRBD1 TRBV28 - TGTGCCACCCTGGACAGGGCTGACTATGGCTACACCTTC CATLDRADYGYTF
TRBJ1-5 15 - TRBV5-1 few TGCGCCAGCAGCTTGACTGACCCGTCAAATCAGCCCCAGCATTTT CASSLTDPSNQPQHF
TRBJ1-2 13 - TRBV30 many TGTGCCTGGAGTGTAAACCTCAACTATGGCTACACCTTC CAWSVNLNYGYTF
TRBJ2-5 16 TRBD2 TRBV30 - TGTGCCTGGAGTGTATGGGCGGGAGGGTACCGCCAGACCCAGTACTTC CAWSVWAGGYRQTQYF
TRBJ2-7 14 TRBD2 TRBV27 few TGTGCCAGCAATTCCCCTAGCGGGAGCTACGAGCAGTACTTC CASNSPSGSYEQYF
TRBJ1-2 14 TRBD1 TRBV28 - TGTGCCAGCAGGGATCAGGGGGCGGTATATGGCTACACCTTC CASRDQGAVYGYTF
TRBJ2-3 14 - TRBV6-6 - TGTGCCAGCAGAACGACAGTTTTCACAGATACGCAGTATTTT CASRTTVFTDTQYF
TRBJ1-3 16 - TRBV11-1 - TGTGCCAGCAGCCGACACATGGACAACTCTGGAAACACCATATATTTT CASSRHMDNSGNTIYF
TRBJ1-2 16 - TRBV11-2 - TGTGCCAGCAGCTCACTACTCATGGAGGCTAACTATGGCTACACCTTC CASSSLLMEANYGYTF
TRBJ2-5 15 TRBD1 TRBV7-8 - TGTGCCAGCAGCTTACCGGGACAGGGGGCGGAGACCCAGTACTTC CASSLPGQGAETQYF
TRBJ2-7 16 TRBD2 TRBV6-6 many TGTGCCAGCAGTTACTCGGGGCTAGCGGGAGTTTACGAGCAGTACTTC CASSYSGLAGVYEQYF
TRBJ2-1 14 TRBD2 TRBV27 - TGTGCCAGCAGTCGACTAGCGGAGGGGAATGAGCAGTTCTTC CASSRLAEGNEQFF
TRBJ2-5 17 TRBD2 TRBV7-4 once TGTGCCAGCAGCTTAGCGCCCCGCGGGAGGGCCCAAGAGACCCAGTACTTC CASSLAPRGRAQETQYF
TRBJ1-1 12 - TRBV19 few TGTGCCAGTAGTATCTGGGATACTGAAGCTTTCTTT CASSIWDTEAFF
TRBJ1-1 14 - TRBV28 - TGTGCCAGCAGTTTATGGGACAGTTGGGCTGAAGCTTTCTTT CASSLWDSWAEAFF
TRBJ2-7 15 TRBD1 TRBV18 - TGTGCCAGCTCACCCGGGACAGGGGGCAGGTACGAGCAGTACTTC CASSPGTGGRYEQYF
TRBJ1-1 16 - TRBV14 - TGTGCCAGCAGCCCAATAATGCAGGGAGTGAACACTGAAGCTTTCTTT CASSPIMQGVNTEAFF
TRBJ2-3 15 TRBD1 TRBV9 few TGTGCCAGCAGCGGCCCAAGGGGGCCCACAGATACGCAGTATTTT CASSGPRGPTDTQYF
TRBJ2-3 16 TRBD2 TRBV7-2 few TGTGCCAGCAGCTTAGTCTCCACTAGCGGCACAGATACGCAGTATTTT CASSLVSTSGTDTQYF
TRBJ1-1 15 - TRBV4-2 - TGTGCCAGCAGCCATCCCGGGCCCCGAGGGACTGAAGCTTTCTTT CASSHPGPRGTEAFF
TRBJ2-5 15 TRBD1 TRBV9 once TGTGCCAGCAGCGTAGAACAGGGGTTTTTAGAGACCCAGTACTTC CASSVEQGFLETQYF
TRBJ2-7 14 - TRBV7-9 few TGTGCCAGCAGCTTAGAAATTAGGTCAGGCGAGCAGTACTTC CASSLEIRSGEQYF
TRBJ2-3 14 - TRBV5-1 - TGCGCCAGCAGCTCGGAGCCTATCACAGATACGCAGTATTTT CASSSEPITDTQYF
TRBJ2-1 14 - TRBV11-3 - TGTGCCAGCAGCTTGACAGGACCAGCAAATGAGCAGTTCTTC CASSLTGPANEQFF
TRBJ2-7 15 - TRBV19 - TGTGCCAGTACCCCCGGCCGGGACGGCTCCTACGAGCAGTACTTC CASTPGRDGSYEQYF
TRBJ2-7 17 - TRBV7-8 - TGTGCCAGCAGCTTAGGGGTAGTTTTGGATTTTGCCTACGAGCAGTACTTC CASSLGVVLDFAYEQYF
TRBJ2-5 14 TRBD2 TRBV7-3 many TGTGCCAGCAGCTGGCTAGCGGGAGCAGAGACCCAGTACTTC CASSWLAGAETQYF
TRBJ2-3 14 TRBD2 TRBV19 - TGTGCCAGTAAGCCTAGCGGGACTAGAGATACGCAGTATTTT CASKPSGTRDTQYF
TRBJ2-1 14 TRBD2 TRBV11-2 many TGTGCCAGCAGCCCGGGACTAGCGGAGAATGAGCAGTTCTTC CASSPGLAENEQFF
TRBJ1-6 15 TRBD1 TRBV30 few TGTGCCTGGAGTAAAGGGACAGGGATTAATTCACCCCTCCACTTT CAWSKGTGINSPLHF